These 15 T cell receptor beta chains were sequenced from one sample in a study of regulatory T cells in long-lasting Graves disease. Building the TCR beta libraries relied on iRepertoire HTBI primers, and CDR3 regions underwent Arm-PCR. Each CDR3 protein is one row after TCRdb ran MiXCR on the multiplex PCR reads. The sample contains approximately 380,000 distinct CDR3 sequences, around 21% of which appear only once. Indicated time point: persistent/refractory GD, antithyroid drugs over 5 years with positive TRAb. PBMC-extracted RNA yielded the TCR library. The sample here was peripheral blood mononuclear cells (PBMCs), taken when the disease was refractory, from a patient treated with antithyroid drugs. All receptors come from a female donor with Graves disease.

A few counts support this clonotype. This chain uses TRBV12-3 or TRBV12-4 with TRBJ2-7, with a tentative D call TRBD2 (6 bases). Trimming removed 4 bases from V and 7 bases from J, with 14 bases in between. The CDR3 length is 13 residues. The DNA for the CDR3 is TGTGCCAGCAGTTCAGAGCCCCGGGAGGAGCAGTACTTC. Its protein is CASSSEPREEQYF.

The V call is TRBV4-1, the J call TRBJ1-6; TRBD1 is a possible D gene (6 bases). CDR3 length: 15 amino acids. V dropped 6 bases and J dropped 14 bases, with 23 bases sitting between them. The germline CDR1 and CDR2 sequences are MGHRA and YSYEKL. The CDR3 nucleotides are TGCGCCAGCAGTCAACCGAGGACAGACCAGGGGACCCTCCACTTT. Protein: CASSQPRTDQGTLHF.

This clonotype was seen a few times. The CDR3 region is CASSLWDRGLQETQYF. CDR3 DNA sequence: TGTGCCAGCAGCTTATGGGACAGGGGTCTCCAAGAGACCCAGTACTTC. The chain links TRBV11-1 to TRBJ2-5, with 10 nucleotides matching TRBD1. V was pared by 2 bases and J by 1 base, with 4 bases of the junction left unmatched. The CDR3 consists of 16 residues. Per germline, CDR1 SGHAT and CDR2 FQDESV (reference sequence).

In its sample, this clonotype was seen a few times. The chain uses TRBV7-2 and TRBJ1-2; D is uncertain. This CDR3 contains 13 residues. Trimming stripped 0 bases from V and 4 bases from J, with 6 bases between. Germline V gene lookup returns CDR1 SGHTA and CDR2 FQGNSA. This CDR3 is CASSLAHSYGYTF. DNA of the CDR3: TGTGCCAGCAGCTTAGCCCATTCCTATGGCTACACCTTC.

This clonotype was seen ten or more times. V usage is TRBV27 and J usage is TRBJ1-2; 9 bases match TRBD1. Germline values: CDR1 MNHEY, CDR2 SMNVEV (reference sequence). With V trimmed by 7 bases and J by 4 bases, 7 bases remained unmatched. This CDR3 spans 14 amino acids. The CDR3 nucleotides are TGTGCCAGCAAAAATGACAGGGGGTCCTATGGCTACACCTTC. Protein product: CASKNDRGSYGYTF.

The V call is TRBV20-1, the J call TRBJ2-7; perhaps TRBD1 as D (5 bases). Germline CDR1 reads DFQATT; CDR2 reads SNEGSKA (reference sequence). This CDR3 region has 14 residues. The CDR3 bases are TGCAGCTACCCCGCAGGGATGGTTCTCTACGAGCAGTACTTC. Its translation is CSYPAGMVLYEQYF.

This clonotype showed up just a few times. The CDR3: CSVSGPGTGGFNVEQYF. DNA for the CDR3: TGCAGTGTGTCCGGGCCCGGGACAGGGGGCTTTAACGTCGAGCAGTACTTC. This chain joins TRBV20-1 and TRBJ2-7, with TRBD1 matching over 12 bases. The V segment lost 7 bases and the J segment 6 bases; nucleotides outside the gene matches: 19. The germline V gene encodes CDR1 DFQATT and CDR2 SNEGSKA (reference sequence). The CDR3 covers 17 residues.

This clonotype was recorded at least ten times. The chain has TRBV6-1 and TRBJ1-4, with unresolved D. The germline gives CDR1 MNHNS, CDR2 SASEGT. The CDR3 spans 16 residues. Deletions cut 1 base from V and 4 bases from J, with 13 bases between. CDR3 nucleotide sequence: TGTGCCAGCAGTGAAGTTTTGGCGGTGGATAATGAAAAACTGTTTTTT. It translates to CASSEVLAVDNEKLFF.

The V gene is TRBV12-3 or TRBV12-4, the J gene TRBJ2-1; 10 bases match TRBD2. The junction had 3 bases not matched to a gene; V was cut back by 3 bases and J by 1 base. This CDR3 contains 16 residues. CDR3 sequence (DNA): TGTGCCAGCAGTTTTCCTAGCGGGGGATCCTACAATGAGCAGTTCTTC. This translates into CASSFPSGGSYNEQFF.

The V gene is TRBV10-2, the J gene TRBJ1-5, with 8 positions matching TRBD1. The CDR3 consists of 15 residues. Trimming took 5 bases from V and 2 from J; bases not matched to a gene: 5. The germline gives CDR1 WSHSY, CDR2 SAAADI. The CDR3 region is CASSWTGWRNQPQHF. The CDR3 DNA reads as TGCGCCAGCAGTTGGACAGGGTGGCGCAATCAGCCCCAGCATTTT.

CDR3 protein: CASSLPDRGLTEAFF. In DNA form, the CDR3 reads TGCGCCAGCAGCTTACCGGACAGGGGGCTGACTGAAGCTTTCTTT. The genes are TRBV5-1 and TRBJ1-1, with 11 bases matching TRBD1. This CDR3 region has 15 residues. Germline CDR1 SGHRS, CDR2 YFSETQ. After removal of 2 bases from V and 5 bases from J, the junction contained 5 bases not matched to a gene.

The table lists this clonotype with a few counts. This chain links TRBV28 with TRBJ2-5; D might be TRBD1 (6 bases). The CDR3 totals 15 residues. The germline gives CDR1 MDHEN, CDR2 SYDVKM. Trimming took off 6 bases at V and 5 bases at J, with 19 bases between the two ends. Written as DNA, the CDR3 is TGTGCCAGCAGCCCACTCCAGGGGAGTCGGGAGACCCAGTACTTC. Translated, it gives CASSPLQGSRETQYF.

The CDR3 DNA sequence: TGTGCCAGCCGGGACGTAGTAACAGATACGCAGTATTTT. Protein product: CASRDVVTDTQYF. V is TRBV7-9 and J is TRBJ2-3; D tentatively fits TRBD1 or TRBD2 (5 bases each). V lost 8 bases and J lost 3, with 12 bases in between. CDR1 is SEHNR, CDR2 FQNEAQ, per germline (reference sequence). The CDR3 loop spans 13 amino acids.

This clonotype was detected a few times. The chain links TRBV29-1 to TRBJ1-4; TRBD1 aligns across 8 bases. Germline lookup yields CDR1 SQVTM and CDR2 ANQGSEA. This CDR3 contains 13 residues. V lost 5 bases and J lost 6; bases outside the gene matches: 5. The DNA of the CDR3 is TGCAGCGTTTGGACAGGGTGGGATGAAAAACTGTTTTTT. Its translation: CSVWTGWDEKLFF. The whole variable domain, filled in from reference TRBV29-1 and TRBJ1-4, reads SAVISQKPSRDICQRGTSLTIQCQVDSQVTMMFWYRQQPGQSLTLIATANQGSEATYESGFVIDKFPISRPNLTFSTLTVSNMSPEDSSIYLCSVWTGWDEKLFFGSGTQLSVL.

The chain joins TRBV18 to TRBJ2-2; TRBD2 agrees at 10 bases. V shed 1 base and J 4 bases; nucleotides not matched to a gene: 6. CDR3 length equals 17 residues. The V gene's germline CDR1 is KGHSH and CDR2 LQKENI. The CDR3 here is CASSPQSPSGSTGELFF. The CDR3, as DNA: TGTGCCAGCTCACCACAGTCCCCTAGCGGGAGCACCGGGGAGCTGTTTTTT.